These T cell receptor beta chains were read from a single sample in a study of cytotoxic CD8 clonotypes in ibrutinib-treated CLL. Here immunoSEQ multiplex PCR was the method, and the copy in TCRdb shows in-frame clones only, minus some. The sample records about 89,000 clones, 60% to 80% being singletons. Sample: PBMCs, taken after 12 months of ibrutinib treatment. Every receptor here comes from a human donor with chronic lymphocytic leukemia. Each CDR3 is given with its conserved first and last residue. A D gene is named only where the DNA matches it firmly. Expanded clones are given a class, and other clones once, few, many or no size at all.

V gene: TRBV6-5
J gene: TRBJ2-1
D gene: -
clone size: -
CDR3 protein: CASSYSDSYNEQFF
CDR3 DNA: TGTGCCAGCAGTTACTCCGACAGTTACAATGAGCAGTTCTTC

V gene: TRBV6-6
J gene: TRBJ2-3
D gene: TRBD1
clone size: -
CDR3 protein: CASSWPGQGATDTQYF
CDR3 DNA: TGTGCCAGCAGTTGGCCGGGACAGGGGGCAACGGATACGCAGTATTTT

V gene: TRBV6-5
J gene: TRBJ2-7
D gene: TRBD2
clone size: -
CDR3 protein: CASTVGRGPYEQYF
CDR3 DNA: TGTGCCAGCACCGTGGGGAGGGGACCCTACGAGCAGTACTTC

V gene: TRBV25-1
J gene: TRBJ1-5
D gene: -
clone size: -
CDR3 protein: CASSPMGGNNQPQHF
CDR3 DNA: TGTGCCAGCAGTCCCATGGGGGGAAACAATCAGCCCCAGCATTTT

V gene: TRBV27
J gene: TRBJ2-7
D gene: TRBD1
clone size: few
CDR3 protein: CASSDRGPTYEQYF
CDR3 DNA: TGTGCCAGCAGTGACAGGGGGCCCACCTACGAGCAGTACTTC

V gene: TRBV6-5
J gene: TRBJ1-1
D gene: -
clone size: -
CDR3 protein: CASSIKAGDRTEAFF
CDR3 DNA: TGTGCCAGCAGTATCAAGGCCGGGGATCGGACTGAAGCTTTCTTT

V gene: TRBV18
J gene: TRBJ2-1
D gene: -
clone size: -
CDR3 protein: CASSSGVGNEQFF
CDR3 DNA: TGTGCCAGCTCGTCCGGGGTCGGCAATGAGCAGTTCTTC

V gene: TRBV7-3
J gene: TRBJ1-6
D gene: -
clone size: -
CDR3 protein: CASSLEKGLGSPLHF
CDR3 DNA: TGTGCCAGCAGCTTGGAAAAAGGCCTCGGGTCACCCCTCCACTTT

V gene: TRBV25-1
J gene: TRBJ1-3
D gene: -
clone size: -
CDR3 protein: CASSDSGRSAGNTIYF
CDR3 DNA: TGTGCCAGCAGTGATTCTGGCAGGTCGGCGGGGAACACCATATATTTT

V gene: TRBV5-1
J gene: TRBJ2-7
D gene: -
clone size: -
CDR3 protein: CASRLSPSVSYEQYF
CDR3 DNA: TGCGCCAGCAGATTATCCCCTAGTGTCTCCTACGAGCAGTACTTC

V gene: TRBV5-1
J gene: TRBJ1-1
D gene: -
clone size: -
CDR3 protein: CASSWGFEVNTEAFF
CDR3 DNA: TGCGCCAGCAGCTGGGGCTTTGAGGTGAACACTGAAGCTTTCTTT

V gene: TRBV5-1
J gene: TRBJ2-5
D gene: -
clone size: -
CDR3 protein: CASSLVGGLQETQYF
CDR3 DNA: TGCGCCAGCAGCTTGGTCGGCGGGCTCCAAGAGACCCAGTACTTC